Sequencing of this T cell receptor (beta chain) was carried out in a study of blood T cell repertoires in COVID-19. Assay used: immunoSEQ multiplex PCR; TCRdb lists only in-frame clones, some missing. The sample carries some 22,000 clones, roughly 87% recorded once. V was cut by 3 bases and J by 0 bases, with 11 bases left in between. This CDR3 spans 15 amino acids. CDR1 is SGHTA and CDR2 is FQGTGA in the germline V gene. The source of this sequence is a human donor with active COVID-19. The donor label of this sample is uncertain. The sequenced sample consisted of peripheral blood. This chain uses TRBV7-3 with TRBJ1-2; weak D call: TRBD1 (5 bases). CDR3 in amino acids: CASSFDRLANYGYTF. CDR3 nucleotide sequence: TGTGCCAGCAGCTTTGACAGACTAGCTAACTATGGCTACACCTTC.